This T cell receptor (beta chain) was identified during a study of shared clonotypes between healthy human individuals. The study's findings and limits: Rarefaction showed that sequencing of sorted subsets was incomplete (despite large depth). Richness estimates generally favored naive over memory subsets. Sampling was confined to blood; repertoires within tissues likely differ.

The CDR3 totals 15 residues. The V and J ends lost 2 bases and 1 base respectively, with 12 bases between them. Germline values: CDR1 SGHRS, CDR2 YFSETQ. A CD45RA-negative memory subset and a CD45RA+ naive subset were separated from the CD4+ cells. Profiled with immunoSEQ multiplex PCR; TCRdb holds only in-frame clones, not every one. The sample gives approximately 1,500,000 clones, more than 95% of which show up once; roughly 1.2% is in the top ten. Of note for this clone: The antigen is undetermined.

The sequence was obtained from a young man in good health. The chain employs TRBV5-1 and TRBJ1-1, with D maybe TRBD1 (6 bases). The material sequenced was naive CD4+ T cells sorted from blood. The sample's subset: CD45RA+ positively selected. This CDR3 is CASSLGGLGNTEAFF. The CDR3 bases are TGCGCCAGCAGCTTAGGGGGGCTAGGGAACACTGAAGCTTTCTTT.